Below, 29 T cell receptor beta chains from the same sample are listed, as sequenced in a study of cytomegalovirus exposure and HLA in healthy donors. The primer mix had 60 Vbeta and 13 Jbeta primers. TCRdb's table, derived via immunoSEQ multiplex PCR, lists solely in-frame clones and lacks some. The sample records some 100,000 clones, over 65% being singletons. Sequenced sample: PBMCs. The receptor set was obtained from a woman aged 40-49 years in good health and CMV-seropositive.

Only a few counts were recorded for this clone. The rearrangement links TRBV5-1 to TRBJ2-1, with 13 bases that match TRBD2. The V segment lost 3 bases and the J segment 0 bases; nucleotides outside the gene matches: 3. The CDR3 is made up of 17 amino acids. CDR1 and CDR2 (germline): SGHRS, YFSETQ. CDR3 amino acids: CASSSGTSGISYNEQFF. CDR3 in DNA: TGCGCCAGCAGCTCCGGGACTAGCGGGATCTCCTACAATGAGCAGTTCTTC.

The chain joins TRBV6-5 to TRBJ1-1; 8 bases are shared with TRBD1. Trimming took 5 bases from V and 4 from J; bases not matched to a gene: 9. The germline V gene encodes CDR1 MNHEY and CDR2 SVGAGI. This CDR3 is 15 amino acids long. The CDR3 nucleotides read TGTGCCAGCAGTCGACAGGGGCCGGGTGGCACTGAAGCTTTCTTT. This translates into CASSRQGPGGTEAFF.

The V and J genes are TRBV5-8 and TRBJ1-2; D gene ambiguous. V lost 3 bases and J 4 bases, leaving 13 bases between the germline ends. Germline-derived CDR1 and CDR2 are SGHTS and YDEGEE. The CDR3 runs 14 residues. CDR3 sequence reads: CASSSPGSRYGYTF. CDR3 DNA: TGTGCCAGCAGCTCCCCGGGGAGTCGCTATGGCTACACCTTC.

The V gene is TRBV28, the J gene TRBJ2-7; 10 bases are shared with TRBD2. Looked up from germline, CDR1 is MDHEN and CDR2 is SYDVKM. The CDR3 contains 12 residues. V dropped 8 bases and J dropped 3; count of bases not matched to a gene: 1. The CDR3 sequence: CASGTSDYEQYF. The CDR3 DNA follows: TGTGCCAGCGGGACTAGCGACTACGAGCAGTACTTC.

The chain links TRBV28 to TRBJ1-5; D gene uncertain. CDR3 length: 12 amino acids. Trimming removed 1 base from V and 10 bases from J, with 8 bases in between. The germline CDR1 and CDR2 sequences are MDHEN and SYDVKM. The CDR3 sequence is CASSLLGRPQHF. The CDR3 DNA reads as TGTGCCAGCAGTTTATTGGGGAGACCCCAGCATTTT.

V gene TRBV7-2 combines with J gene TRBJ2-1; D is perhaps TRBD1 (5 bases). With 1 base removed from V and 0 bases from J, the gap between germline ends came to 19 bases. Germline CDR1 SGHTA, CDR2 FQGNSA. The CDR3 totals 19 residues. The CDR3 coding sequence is TGTGCCAGCAGCTTAGGTCCAGGGCTACTATTGGGCTCCTACAATGAGCAGTTCTTC. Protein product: CASSLGPGLLLGSYNEQFF.

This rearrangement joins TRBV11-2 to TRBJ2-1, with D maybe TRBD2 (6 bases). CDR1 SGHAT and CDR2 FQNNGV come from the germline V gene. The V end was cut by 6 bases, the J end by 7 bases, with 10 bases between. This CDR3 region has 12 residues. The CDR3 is CASREGRNEQFF. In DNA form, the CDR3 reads TGTGCCAGCAGAGAGGGGAGGAATGAGCAGTTCTTC.

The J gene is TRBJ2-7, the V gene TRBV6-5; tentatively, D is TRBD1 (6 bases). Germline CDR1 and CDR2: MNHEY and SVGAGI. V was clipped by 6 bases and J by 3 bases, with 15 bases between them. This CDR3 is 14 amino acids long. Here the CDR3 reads CASSPGQWGYEQYF. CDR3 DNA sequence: TGTGCCAGCAGCCCCGGACAGTGGGGCTACGAGCAGTACTTC.

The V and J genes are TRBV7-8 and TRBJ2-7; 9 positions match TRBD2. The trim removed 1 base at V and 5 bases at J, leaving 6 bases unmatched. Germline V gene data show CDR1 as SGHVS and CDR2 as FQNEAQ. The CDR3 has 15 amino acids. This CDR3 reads CASSLDPSGINEQYF. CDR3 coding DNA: TGTGCCAGCAGCTTAGACCCTAGCGGGATTAACGAGCAGTACTTC.

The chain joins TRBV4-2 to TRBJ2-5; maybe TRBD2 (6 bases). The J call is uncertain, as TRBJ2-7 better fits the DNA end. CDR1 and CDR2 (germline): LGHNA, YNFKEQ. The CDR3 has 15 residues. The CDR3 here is CASSRSEGPTSEQYF. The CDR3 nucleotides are TGTGCCAGCAGCCGTTCGGAGGGGCCCACGTCCGAGCAGTACTTC.

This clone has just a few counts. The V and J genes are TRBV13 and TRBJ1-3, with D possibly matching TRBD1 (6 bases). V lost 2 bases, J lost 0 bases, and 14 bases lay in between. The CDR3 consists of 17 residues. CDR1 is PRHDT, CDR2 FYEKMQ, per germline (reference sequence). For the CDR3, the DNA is TGTGCCAGCAGCTTAAGGGGGGGACGCCACTCTGGAAACACCATATATTTT. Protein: CASSLRGGRHSGNTIYF. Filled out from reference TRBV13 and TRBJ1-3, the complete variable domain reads AAGVIQSPRHLIKEKRETATLKCYPIPRHDTVYWYQQGPGQDPQFLISFYEKMQSDKGSIPDRFSAQQFSDYHSELNMSSLELGDSALYFCASSLRGGRHSGNTIYFGEGSWLTVV.

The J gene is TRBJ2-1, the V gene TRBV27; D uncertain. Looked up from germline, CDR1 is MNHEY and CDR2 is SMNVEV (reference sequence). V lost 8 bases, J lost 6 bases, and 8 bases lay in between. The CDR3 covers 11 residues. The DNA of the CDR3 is TGTGCCAGCGGCTTAAGCAATGAGCAGTTCTTC. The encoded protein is CASGLSNEQFF.

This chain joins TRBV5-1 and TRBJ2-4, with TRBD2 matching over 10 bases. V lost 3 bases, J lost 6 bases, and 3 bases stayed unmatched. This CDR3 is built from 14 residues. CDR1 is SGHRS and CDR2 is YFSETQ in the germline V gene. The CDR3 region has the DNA TGCGCCAGCAGCTCGGTAGCGGGAGGAAACATTCAGTACTTC. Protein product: CASSSVAGGNIQYF. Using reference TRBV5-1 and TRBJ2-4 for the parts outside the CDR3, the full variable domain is KAGVTQTPRYLIKTRGQQVTLSCSPISGHRSVSWYQQTPGQGLQFLFEYFSETQRNKGNFPGRFSGRQFSNSRSEMNVSTLELGDSALYLCASSSVAGGNIQYFGAGTRLSVL.

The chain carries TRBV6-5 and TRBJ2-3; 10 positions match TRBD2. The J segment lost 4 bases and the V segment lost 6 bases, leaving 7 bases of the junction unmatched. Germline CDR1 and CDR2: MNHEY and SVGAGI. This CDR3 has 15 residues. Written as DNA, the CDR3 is TGTGCCAGCAGGGATCTAGCGGGAGCGGCAGATACGCAGTATTTT. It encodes CASRDLAGAADTQYF.

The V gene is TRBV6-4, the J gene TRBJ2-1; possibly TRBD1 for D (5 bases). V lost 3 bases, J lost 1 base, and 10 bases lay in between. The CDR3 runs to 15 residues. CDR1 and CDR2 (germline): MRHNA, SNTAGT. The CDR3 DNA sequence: TGTGCCAGCAGTGAACAGGCATCGTCCTACAATGAGCAGTTCTTC. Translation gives CASSEQASSYNEQFF.

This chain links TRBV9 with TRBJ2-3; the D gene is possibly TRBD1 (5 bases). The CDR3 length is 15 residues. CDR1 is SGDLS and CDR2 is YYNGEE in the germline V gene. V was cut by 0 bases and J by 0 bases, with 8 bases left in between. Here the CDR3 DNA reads TGTGCCAGCAGCGTAGCTTGGGGCAGCACAGATACGCAGTATTTT. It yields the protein CASSVAWGSTDTQYF.

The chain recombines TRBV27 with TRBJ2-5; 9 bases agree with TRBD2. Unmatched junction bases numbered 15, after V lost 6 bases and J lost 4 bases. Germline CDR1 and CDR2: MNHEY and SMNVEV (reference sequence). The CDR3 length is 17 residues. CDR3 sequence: CASRGAGGGFFRETQYF. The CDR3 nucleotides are TGTGCCAGCAGAGGGGCGGGAGGGGGGTTTTTTAGAGAGACCCAGTACTTC.

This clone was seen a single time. The CDR3 DNA reads as TGTGCCAGCAGCCCGAATTGGGGAGGAAGAGGAAAACTGTTTTTT. Translating gives CASSPNWGGRGKLFF. The chain joins TRBV5-5 to TRBJ1-4; D ambiguous. CDR1 and CDR2 (germline): SGHKS, YYEKEE (reference sequence). V was cut by 4 bases and J by 10 bases, with 20 bases left in between. CDR3 length: 15 residues.

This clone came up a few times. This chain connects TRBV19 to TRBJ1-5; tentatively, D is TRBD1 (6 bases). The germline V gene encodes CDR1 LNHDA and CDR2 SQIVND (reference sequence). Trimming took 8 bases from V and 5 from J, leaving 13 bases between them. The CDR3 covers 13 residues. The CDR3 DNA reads TGTGCCAGTCGCGAGCCAGGGGATCAGCCCCAGCATTTT. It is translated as CASREPGDQPQHF.

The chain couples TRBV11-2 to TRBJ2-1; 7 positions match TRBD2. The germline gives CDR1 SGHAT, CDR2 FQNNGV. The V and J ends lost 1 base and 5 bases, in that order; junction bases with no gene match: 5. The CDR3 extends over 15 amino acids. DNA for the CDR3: TGTGCCAGCAGCTTAGTGGGGGGGGAGAACAATGAGCAGTTCTTC. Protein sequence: CASSLVGGENNEQFF.

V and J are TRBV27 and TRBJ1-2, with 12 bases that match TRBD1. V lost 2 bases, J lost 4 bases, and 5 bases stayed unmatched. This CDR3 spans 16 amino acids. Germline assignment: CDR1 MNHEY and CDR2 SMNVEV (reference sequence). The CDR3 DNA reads TGTGCCAGCAGTTTAAAAGGGACAGGGGGCTCCTATGGCTACACCTTC. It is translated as CASSLKGTGGSYGYTF.

CDR3: CASSQGTDYTGELFF. CDR3 DNA: TGCGCCAGCAGCCAGGGGACTGACTACACCGGGGAGCTGTTTTTT. The chain links TRBV4-1 to TRBJ2-2; possibly TRBD2 for D (6 bases). Germline CDR1 is MGHRA and CDR2 is YSYEKL. This CDR3 is 15 amino acids long. V lost 3 bases and J 3 bases, leaving 11 bases between the germline ends.

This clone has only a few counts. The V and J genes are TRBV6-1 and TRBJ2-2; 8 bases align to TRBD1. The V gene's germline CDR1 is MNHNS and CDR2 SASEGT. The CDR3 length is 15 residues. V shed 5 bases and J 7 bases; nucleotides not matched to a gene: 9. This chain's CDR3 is CASSPRDRIVGELFF. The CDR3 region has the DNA TGTGCCAGCAGTCCCCGGGACAGGATTGTCGGGGAGCTGTTTTTT.

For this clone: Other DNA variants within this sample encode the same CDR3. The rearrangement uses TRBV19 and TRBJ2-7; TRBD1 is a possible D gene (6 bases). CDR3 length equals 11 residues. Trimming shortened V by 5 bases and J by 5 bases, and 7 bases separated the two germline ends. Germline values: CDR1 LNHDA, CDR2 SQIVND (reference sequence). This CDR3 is CASSPGDEQYF. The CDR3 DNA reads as TGTGCCAGTAGTCCAGGGGACGAGCAGTACTTC.

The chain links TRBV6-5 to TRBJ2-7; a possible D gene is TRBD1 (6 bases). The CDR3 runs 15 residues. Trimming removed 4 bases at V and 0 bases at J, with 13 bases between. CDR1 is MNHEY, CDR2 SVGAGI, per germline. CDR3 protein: CASSSDSLPSYEQYF. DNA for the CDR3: TGTGCCAGCAGTTCGGACAGCCTACCCTCCTACGAGCAGTACTTC.

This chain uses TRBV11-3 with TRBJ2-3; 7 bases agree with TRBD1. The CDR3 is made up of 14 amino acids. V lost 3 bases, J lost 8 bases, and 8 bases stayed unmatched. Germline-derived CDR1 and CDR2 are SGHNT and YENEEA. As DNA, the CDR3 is TGTGCCAGCAGCTTTGGACAGGCTGATGTTACGCAGTATTTT. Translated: CASSFGQADVTQYF.

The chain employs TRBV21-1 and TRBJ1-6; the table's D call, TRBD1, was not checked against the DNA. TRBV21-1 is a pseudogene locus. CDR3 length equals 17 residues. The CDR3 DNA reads TGTGCCAGCAGCAAAGAGAACAGGGGAGAGTGGAATTCACCCCTCCACTTT. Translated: CASSKENRGEWNSPLHF.

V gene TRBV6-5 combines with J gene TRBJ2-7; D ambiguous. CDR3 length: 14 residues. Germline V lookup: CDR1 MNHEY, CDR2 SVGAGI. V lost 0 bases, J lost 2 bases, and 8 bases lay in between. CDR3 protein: CASSYSGPPYEQYF. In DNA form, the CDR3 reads TGTGCCAGCAGTTACTCGGGCCCCCCCTACGAGCAGTACTTC.

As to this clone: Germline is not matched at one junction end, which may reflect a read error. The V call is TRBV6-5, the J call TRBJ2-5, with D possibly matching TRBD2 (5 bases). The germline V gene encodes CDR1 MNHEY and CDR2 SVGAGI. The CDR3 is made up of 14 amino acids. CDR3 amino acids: CASSPLGVEETQYF. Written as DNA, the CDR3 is TGTGCTAGCAGTCCACTGGGAGTCGAAGAGACCCAGTACTTC.